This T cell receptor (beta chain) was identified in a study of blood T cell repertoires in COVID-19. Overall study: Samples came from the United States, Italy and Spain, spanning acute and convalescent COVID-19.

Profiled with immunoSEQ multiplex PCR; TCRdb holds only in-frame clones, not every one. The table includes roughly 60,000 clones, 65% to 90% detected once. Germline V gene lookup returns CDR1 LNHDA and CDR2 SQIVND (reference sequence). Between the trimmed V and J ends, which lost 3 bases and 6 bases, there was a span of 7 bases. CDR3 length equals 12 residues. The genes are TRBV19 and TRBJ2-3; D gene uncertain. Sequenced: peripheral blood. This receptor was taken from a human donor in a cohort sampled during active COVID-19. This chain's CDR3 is CASSILGDTQYF. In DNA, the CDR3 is TGTGCCAGTAGTATCCTGGGCGATACGCAGTATTTT.